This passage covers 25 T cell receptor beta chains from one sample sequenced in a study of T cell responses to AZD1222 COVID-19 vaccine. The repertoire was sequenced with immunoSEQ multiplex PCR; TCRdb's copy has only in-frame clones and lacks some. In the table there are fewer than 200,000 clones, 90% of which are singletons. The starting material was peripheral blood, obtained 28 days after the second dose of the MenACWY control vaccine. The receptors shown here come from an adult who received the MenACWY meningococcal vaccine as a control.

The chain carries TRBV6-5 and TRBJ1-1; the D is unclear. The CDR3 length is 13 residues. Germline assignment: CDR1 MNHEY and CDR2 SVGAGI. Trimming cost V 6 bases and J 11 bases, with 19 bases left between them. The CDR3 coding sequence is TGTGCCAGCAGGCCCGTCCGAGGAGGGATCGCTTTCTTT. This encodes CASRPVRGGIAFF.

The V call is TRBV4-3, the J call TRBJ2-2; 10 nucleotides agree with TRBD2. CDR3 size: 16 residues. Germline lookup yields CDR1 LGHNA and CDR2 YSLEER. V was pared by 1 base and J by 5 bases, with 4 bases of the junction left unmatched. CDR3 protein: CASSQASGRVTGELFF. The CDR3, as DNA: TGCGCCAGCAGCCAAGCTAGCGGGAGAGTGACCGGGGAGCTGTTTTTT.

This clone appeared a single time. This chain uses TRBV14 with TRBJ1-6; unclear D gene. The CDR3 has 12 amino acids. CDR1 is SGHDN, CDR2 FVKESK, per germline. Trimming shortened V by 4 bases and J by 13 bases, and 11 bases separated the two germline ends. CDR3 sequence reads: CASSLDLQPLHF. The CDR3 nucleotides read TGTGCCAGCAGCCTGGACCTACAGCCCCTCCACTTT.

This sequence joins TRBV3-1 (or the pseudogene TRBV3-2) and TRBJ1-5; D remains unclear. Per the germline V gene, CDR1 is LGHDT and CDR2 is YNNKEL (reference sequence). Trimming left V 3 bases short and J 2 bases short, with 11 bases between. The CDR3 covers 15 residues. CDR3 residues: CASSHGDLGNQPQHF. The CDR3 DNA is TGTGCCAGCAGCCACGGGGATTTGGGCAATCAGCCCCAGCATTTT.

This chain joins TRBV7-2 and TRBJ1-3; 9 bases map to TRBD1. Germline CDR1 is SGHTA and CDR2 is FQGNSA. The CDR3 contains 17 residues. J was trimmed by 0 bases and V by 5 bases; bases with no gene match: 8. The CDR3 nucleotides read TGTGCCAGCAGCCCATCGGGGACAGGGTTCTCTGGAAACACCATATATTTT. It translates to CASSPSGTGFSGNTIYF.

The DNA of the CDR3 is TGTGCCAGCAGTCCGGACTACCGAGGGTACGAGCAGTACTTC. Amino acid sequence: CASSPDYRGYEQYF. V usage is TRBV6-5 and J usage is TRBJ2-7; D is perhaps TRBD2 (6 bases). Between the trimmed V and J ends, which lost 5 bases and 4 bases, there was a span of 15 bases. The germline gives CDR1 MNHEY, CDR2 SVGAGI. The CDR3 is 14 residues long.

This chain's CDR3 is CASSQTDRGRRGYGYTF. CDR3 DNA: TGTGCCAGCAGCCAGACGGACAGGGGGCGAAGGGGCTATGGCTACACCTTC. The rearrangement uses TRBV3-1 (or the pseudogene TRBV3-2) and TRBJ1-2, with 11 nucleotides matching TRBD1. J gave up 4 bases and V 3 bases, and 10 bases lay outside the gene matches. There are 17 residues in the CDR3. Germline V lookup: CDR1 LGHDT, CDR2 YNNKEL (reference sequence).

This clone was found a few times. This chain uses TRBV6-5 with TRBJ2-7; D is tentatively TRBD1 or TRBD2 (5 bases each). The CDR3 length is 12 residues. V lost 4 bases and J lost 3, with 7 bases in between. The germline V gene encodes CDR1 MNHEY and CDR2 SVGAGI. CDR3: CASSWDGYEQYF. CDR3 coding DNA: TGTGCCAGCAGTTGGGACGGCTACGAGCAGTACTTC.

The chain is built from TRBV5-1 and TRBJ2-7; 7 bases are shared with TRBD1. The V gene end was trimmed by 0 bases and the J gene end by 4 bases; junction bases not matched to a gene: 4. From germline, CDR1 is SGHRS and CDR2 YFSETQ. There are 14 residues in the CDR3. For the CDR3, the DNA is TGCGCCAGCAGCTTGGGACCGGGACAGTACGAGCAGTACTTC. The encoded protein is CASSLGPGQYEQYF.

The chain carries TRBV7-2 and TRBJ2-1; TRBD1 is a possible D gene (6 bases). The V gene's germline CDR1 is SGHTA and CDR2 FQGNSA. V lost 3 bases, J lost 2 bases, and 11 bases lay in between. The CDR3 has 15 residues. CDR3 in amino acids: CASSFGGRAYNEQFF. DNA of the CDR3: TGTGCCAGCAGCTTTGGGGGCAGGGCCTACAATGAGCAGTTCTTC.

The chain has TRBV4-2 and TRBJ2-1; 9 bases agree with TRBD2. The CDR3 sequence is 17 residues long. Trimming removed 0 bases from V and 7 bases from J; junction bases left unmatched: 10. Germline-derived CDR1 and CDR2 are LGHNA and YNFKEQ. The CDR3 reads CASSQEGAGGPGNEQFF. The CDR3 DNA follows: TGTGCCAGCAGCCAAGAAGGGGCGGGAGGGCCGGGGAATGAGCAGTTCTTC.

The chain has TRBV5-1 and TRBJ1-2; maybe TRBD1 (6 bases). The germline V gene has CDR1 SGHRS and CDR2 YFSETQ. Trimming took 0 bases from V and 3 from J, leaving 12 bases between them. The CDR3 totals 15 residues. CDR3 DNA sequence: TGCGCCAGCAGCTTGGGGGGGACATTACACTATGGCTACACCTTC. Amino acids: CASSLGGTLHYGYTF.

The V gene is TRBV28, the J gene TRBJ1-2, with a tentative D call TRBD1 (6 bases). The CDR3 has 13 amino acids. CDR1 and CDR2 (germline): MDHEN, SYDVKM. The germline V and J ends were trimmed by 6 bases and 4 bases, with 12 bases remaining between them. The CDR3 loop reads CASSPGQIYGYTF. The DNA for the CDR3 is TGTGCCAGCAGCCCCGGACAGATCTATGGCTACACCTTC.

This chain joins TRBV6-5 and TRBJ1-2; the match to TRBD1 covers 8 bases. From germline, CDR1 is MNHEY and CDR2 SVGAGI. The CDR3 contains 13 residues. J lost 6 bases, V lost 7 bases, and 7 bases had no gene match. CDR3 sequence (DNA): TGTGCCAGCATGTTCAGGGGGCTTGATGGCTACACCTTC. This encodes CASMFRGLDGYTF.

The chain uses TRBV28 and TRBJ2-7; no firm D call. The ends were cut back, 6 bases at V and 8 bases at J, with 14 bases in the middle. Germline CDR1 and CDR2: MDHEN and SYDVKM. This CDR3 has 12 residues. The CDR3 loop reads CASSPEGSQQYF. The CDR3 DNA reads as TGTGCCAGCAGCCCGGAAGGATCTCAGCAGTACTTC.

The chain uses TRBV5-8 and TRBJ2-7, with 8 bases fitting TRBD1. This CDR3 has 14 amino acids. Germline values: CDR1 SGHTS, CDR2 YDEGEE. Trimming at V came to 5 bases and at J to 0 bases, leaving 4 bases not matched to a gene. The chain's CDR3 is CASRGQAYSYEQYF. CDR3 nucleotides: TGTGCCAGCAGGGGACAGGCGTACTCCTACGAGCAGTACTTC.

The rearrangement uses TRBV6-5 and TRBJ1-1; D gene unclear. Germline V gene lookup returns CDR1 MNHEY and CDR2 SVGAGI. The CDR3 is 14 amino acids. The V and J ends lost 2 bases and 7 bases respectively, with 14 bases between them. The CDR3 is CASSYESYSFEAFF. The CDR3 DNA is TGTGCCAGCAGTTACGAGTCCTACAGTTTTGAAGCTTTCTTT.

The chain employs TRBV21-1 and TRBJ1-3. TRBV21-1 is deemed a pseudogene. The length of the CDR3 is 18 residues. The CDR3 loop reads CASSKALTPIDSGNTIYF. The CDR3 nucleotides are TGTGCCAGCAGCAAAGCGCTAACCCCGATCGACTCTGGAAACACCATATATTTT.

The CDR3 DNA sequence: TGTGCCACCAGTAAAGGGGGCGGGACTGAAGCTTTCTTT. The encoded protein is CATSKGGGTEAFF. The chain employs TRBV24-1 and TRBJ1-1, with 7 bases aligning to TRBD1. The CDR3 loop spans 13 amino acids. J gave up 5 bases and V 6 bases, and 5 bases lay outside the gene matches. The V gene's germline CDR1 is KGHDR and CDR2 SFDVKD.

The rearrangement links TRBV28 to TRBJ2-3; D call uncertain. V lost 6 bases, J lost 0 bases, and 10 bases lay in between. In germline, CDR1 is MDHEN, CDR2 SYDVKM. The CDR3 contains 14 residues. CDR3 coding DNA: TGTGCCAGCAGCCAGATGGGGAGCACAGATACGCAGTATTTT. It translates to CASSQMGSTDTQYF.

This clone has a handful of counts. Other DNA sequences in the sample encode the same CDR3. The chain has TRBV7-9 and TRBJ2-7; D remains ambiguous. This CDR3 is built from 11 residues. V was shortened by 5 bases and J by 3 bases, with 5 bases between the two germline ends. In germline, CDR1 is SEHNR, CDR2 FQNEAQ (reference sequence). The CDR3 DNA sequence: TGTGCCAGCAGCCCCGTCTACGAGCAGTACTTC. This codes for CASSPVYEQYF. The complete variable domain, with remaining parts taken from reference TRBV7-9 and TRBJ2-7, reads DTGVSQNPRHKITKRGQNVTFRCDPISEHNRLYWYRQTLGQGPEFLTYFQNEAQLEKSRLLSDRFSAERPKGSFSTLEIQRTEQGDSAMYLCASSPVYEQYFGPGTRLTVT.

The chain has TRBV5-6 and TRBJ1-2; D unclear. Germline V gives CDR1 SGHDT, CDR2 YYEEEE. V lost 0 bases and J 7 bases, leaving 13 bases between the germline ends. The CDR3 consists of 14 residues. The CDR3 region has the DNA TGTGCCAGCAGCTTGGTCGGGATTTATATTGGCTACACCTTC. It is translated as CASSLVGIYIGYTF.

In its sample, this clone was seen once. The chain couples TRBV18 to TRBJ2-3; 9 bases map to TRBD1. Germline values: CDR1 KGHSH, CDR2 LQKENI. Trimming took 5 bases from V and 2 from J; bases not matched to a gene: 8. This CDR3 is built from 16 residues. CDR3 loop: CASSKSGTGNTDTQYF. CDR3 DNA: TGTGCCAGCTCAAAATCCGGGACAGGGAACACAGATACGCAGTATTTT. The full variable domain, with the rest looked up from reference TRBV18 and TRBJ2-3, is NAGVMQNPRHLVRRRGQEARLRCSPMKGHSHVYWYRQLPEEGLKFMVYLQKENIIDESGMPKERFSAEFPKEGPSILRIQQVVRGDSAAYFCASSKSGTGNTDTQYFGPGTRLTVL.

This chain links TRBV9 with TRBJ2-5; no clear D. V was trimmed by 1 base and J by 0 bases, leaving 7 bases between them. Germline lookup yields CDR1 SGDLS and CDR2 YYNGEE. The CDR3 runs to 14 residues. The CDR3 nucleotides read TGTGCCAGCAGCGTATGGGCCAACCAAGAGACCCAGTACTTC. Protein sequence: CASSVWANQETQYF.

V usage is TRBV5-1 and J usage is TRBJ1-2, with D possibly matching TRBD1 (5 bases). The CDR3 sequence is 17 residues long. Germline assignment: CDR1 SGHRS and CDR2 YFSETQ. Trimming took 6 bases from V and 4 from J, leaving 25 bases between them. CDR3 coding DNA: TGCGCCAGCAAAAGGCCAAAACCGGGACCCATCGGCTATGGCTACACCTTC. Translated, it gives CASKRPKPGPIGYGYTF.